The TCR beta chain under discussion was sequenced for a study of blood T cells in healthy people across ages. At the level of the study: About one barcoded beta molecule per two T cells came from capture by template switching.

A second roughly 6 to 11 cycle PCR used barcoded and J-beta primers. Sequencing yielded, for each sample, at least 3 million paired-end reads carrying CDR3. TCRdb re-analysed the 5' RACE reads in MiXCR, keeping a single row per CDR3 protein. The sample has about 1.1 million distinct CDR3 sequences, under 40% seen once; the top ten hold around 13%. General study points: No one knew whether donors had CMV, which possibly confounded expanded clonotype changes.

This clonotype was picked up a small number of times. Its antigen remains unidentified. Staff drew around 10 milliliters of peripheral blood from each donor. Sequenced input: blood. The receptor was derived from a man in his late teens or twenties in good health.

The CDR3, as DNA: TGTGCCTGGAGTGTACGGAGGTCCGACAATGAGCAGTTCTTC. This gives the protein CAWSVRRSDNEQFF. The chain uses TRBV30 and TRBJ2-1; D perhaps matches TRBD2 (5 bases). This CDR3 region has 14 residues. Germline V gives CDR1 GTSNPN, CDR2 SVGIG (reference sequence). The ends were cut back, 0 bases at V and 5 bases at J, with 11 bases in the middle.